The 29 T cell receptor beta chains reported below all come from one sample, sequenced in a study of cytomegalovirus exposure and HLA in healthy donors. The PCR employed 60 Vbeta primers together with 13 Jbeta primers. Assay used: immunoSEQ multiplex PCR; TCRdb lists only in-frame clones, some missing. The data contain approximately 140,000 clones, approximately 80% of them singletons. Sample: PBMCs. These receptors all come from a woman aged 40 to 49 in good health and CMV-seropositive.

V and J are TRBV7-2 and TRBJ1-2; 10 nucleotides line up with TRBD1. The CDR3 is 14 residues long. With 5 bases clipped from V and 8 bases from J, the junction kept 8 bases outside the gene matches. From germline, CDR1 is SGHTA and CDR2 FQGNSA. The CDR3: CASSPGTGEEGYTF. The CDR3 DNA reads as TGTGCCAGCAGCCCAGGGACAGGGGAGGAGGGCTACACCTTC.

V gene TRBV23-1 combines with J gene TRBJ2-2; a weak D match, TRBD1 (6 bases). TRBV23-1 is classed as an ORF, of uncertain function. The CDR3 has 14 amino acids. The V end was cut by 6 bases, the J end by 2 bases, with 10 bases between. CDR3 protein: CASREDSNTGELFF. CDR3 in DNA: TGCGCCAGCAGAGAGGACAGTAACACCGGGGAGCTGTTTTTT.

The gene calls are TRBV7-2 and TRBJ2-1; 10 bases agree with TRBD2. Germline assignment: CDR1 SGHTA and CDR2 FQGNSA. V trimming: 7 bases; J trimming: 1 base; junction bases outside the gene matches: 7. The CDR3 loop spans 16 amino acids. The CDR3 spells CASTPAGGVSYNEQFF. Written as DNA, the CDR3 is TGTGCCAGCACCCCAGCGGGAGGGGTTTCCTACAATGAGCAGTTCTTC.

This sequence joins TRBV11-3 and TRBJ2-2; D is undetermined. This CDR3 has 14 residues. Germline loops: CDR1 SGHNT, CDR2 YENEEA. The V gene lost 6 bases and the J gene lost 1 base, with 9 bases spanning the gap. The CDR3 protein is CASSPQVNTGELFF. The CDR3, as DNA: TGTGCCAGCAGTCCTCAGGTGAACACCGGGGAGCTGTTTTTT.

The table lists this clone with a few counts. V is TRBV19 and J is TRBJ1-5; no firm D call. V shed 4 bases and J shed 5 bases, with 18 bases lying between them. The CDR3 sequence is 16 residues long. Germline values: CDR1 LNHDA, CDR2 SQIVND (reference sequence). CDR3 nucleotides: TGTGCCAGTAGTACCCGGGGAGGTGAGGTCTATCAGCCCCAGCATTTT. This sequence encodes CASSTRGGEVYQPQHF.

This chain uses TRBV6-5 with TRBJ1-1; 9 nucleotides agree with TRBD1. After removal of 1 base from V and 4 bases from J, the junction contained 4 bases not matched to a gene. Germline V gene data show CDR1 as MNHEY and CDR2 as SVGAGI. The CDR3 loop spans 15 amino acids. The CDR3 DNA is TGTGCCAGCAGTTACTATGGACAGGGGAGCACTGAAGCTTTCTTT. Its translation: CASSYYGQGSTEAFF.

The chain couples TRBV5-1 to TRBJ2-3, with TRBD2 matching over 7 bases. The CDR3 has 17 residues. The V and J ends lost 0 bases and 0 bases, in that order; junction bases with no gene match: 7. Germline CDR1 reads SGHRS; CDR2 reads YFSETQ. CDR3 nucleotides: TGCGCCAGCAGCTTGGAGGCTAGCGGTTCTAGCACAGATACGCAGTATTTT. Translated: CASSLEASGSSTDTQYF.

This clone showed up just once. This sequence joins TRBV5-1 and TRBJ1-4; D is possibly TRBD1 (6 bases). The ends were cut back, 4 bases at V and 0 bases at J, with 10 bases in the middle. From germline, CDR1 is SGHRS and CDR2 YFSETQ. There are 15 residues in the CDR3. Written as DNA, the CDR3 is TGCGCCAGCAGCCCACAGGGTACAACTAATGAAAAACTGTTTTTT. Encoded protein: CASSPQGTTNEKLFF.

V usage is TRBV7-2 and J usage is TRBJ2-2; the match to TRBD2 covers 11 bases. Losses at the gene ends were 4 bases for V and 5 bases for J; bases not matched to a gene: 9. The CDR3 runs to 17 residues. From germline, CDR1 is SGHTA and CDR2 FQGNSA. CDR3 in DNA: TGTGCCAGCAGCTCGAGTAGGGGGACTAGCGGTACCGGGGAGCTGTTTTTT. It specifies CASSSSRGTSGTGELFF.

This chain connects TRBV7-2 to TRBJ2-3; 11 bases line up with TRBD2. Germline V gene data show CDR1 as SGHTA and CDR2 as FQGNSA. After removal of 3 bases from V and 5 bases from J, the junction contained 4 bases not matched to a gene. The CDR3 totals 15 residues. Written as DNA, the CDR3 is TGTGCCAGCAGCTTGACTAGCGGGATGGTAGATACGCAGTATTTT. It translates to CASSLTSGMVDTQYF.

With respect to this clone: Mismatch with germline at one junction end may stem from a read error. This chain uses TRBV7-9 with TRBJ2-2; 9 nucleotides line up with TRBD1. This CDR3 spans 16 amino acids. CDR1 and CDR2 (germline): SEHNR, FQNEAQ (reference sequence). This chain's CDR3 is CSSSPHTGGEAGELFF. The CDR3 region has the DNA TGTTCCAGCAGCCCCCACACAGGGGGCGAGGCCGGGGAGCTGTTTTTT. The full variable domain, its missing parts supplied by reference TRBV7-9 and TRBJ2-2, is DTGVSQNPRHKITKRGQNVTFRCDPISEHNRLYWYRQTLGQGPEFLTYFQNEAQLEKSRLLSDRFSAERPKGSFSTLEIQRTEQGDSAMYLCSSSPHTGGEAGELFFGEGSRLTVL.

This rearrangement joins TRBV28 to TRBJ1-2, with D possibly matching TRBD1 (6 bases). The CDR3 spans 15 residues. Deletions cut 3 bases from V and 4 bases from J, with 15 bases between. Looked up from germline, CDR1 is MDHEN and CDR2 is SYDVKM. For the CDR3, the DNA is TGTGCCAGCAGTTTCCGACGGACAGACCTCTATGGCTACACCTTC. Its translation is CASSFRRTDLYGYTF.

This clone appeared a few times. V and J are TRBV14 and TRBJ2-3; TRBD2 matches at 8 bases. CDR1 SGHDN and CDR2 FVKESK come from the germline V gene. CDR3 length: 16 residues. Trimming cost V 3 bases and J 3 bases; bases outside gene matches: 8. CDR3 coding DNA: TGTGCCAGCAGCCATCGGGTAGCGGGGCGGACAGATACGCAGTATTTT. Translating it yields CASSHRVAGRTDTQYF.

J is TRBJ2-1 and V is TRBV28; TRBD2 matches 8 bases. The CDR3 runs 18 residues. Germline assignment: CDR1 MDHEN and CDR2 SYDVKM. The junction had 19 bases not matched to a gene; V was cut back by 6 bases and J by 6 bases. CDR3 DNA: TGTGCCAGCAGATCCCAGGGTGCCAGGGCCGCGGGAGGCAATGAGCAGTTCTTC. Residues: CASRSQGARAAGGNEQFF.

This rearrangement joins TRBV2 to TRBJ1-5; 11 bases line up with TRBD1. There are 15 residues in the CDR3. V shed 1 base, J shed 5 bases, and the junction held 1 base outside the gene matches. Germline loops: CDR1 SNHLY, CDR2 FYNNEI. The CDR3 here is CASSEGTGGYQPQHF. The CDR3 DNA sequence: TGTGCCAGCAGTGAAGGGACAGGGGGCTATCAGCCCCAGCATTTT.

This CDR3 reads CASSLGGGDYGYTF. The CDR3 DNA sequence: TGTGCCAGCAGTTTGGGAGGGGGGGACTATGGCTACACCTTC. The rearrangement joins TRBV28 to TRBJ1-2, with D possibly being TRBD1 (6 bases). Germline V CDR1 and CDR2: MDHEN, SYDVKM. Trimming stripped 3 bases from V and 3 bases from J, with 11 bases between. The CDR3 extends over 14 amino acids.

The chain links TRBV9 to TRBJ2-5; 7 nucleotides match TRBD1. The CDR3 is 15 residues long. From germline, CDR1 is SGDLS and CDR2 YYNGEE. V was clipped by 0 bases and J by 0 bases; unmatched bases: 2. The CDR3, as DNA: TGTGCCAGCAGCGTAGAGGACAGGTACCAAGAGACCCAGTACTTC. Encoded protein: CASSVEDRYQETQYF.

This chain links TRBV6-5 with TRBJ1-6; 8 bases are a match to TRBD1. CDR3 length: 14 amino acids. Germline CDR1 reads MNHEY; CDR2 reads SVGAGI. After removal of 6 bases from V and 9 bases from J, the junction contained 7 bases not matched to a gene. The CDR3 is CASSLRGLVSPLHF. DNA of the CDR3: TGTGCCAGCAGCCTCAGGGGGCTGGTTTCACCCCTCCACTTT.

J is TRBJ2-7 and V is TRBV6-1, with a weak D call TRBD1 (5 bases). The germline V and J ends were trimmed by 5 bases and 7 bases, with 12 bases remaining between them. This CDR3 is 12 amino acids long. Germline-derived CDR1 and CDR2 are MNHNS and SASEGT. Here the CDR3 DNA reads TGTGCCAGCAGTTATGCAGGGCTGGAGCAGTACTTC. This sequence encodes CASSYAGLEQYF.

CDR3 sequence: CASSPSSGERHNEQFF. CDR3 sequence (DNA): TGTGCCAGCAGCCCTTCTAGCGGGGAACGTCACAATGAGCAGTTCTTC. The rearrangement uses TRBV7-3 and TRBJ2-1; 9 bases line up with TRBD2. V lost 5 bases, J lost 5 bases, and 10 bases stayed unmatched. The CDR3 length is 16 residues. CDR1 is SGHTA and CDR2 is FQGTGA in the germline V gene.

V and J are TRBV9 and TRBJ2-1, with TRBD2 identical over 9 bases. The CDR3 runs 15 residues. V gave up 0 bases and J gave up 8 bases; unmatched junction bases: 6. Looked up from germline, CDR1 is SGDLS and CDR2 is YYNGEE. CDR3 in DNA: TGTGCCAGCAGCGTAGCTCTAGCGGGAATCTATGAGCAGTTCTTC. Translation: CASSVALAGIYEQFF.

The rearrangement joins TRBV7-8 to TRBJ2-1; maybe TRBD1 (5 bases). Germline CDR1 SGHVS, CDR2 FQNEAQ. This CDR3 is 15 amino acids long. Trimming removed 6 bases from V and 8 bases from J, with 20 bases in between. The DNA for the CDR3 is TGTGCCAGCAGATACAGACGCCCTAGGGGTGATGAGCAGTTCTTC. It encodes CASRYRRPRGDEQFF.

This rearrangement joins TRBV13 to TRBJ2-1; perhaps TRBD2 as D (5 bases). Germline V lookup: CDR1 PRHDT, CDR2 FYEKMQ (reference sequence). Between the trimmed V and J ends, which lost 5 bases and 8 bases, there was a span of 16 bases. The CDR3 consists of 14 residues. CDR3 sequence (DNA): TGTGCCAGCAGCGCCCGCACTAGTGTTCATGAGCAGTTCTTC. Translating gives CASSARTSVHEQFF. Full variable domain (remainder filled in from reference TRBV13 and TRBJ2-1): AAGVIQSPRHLIKEKRETATLKCYPIPRHDTVYWYQQGPGQDPQFLISFYEKMQSDKGSIPDRFSAQQFSDYHSELNMSSLELGDSALYFCASSARTSVHEQFFGPGTRLTVL.

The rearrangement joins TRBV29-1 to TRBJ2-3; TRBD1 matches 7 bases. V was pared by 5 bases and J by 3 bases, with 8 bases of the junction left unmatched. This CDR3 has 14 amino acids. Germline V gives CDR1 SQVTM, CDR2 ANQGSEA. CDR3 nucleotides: TGCAGCGTTAAGGCAGGGGGTGGGACAGATACGCAGTATTTT. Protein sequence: CSVKAGGGTDTQYF.

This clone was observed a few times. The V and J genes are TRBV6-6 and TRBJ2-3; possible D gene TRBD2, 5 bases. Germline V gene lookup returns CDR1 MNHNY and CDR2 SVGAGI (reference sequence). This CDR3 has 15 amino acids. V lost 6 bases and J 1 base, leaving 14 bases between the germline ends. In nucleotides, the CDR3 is TGTGCCAGCAGACCACTAGGTTCTGGCACAGATACGCAGTATTTT. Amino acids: CASRPLGSGTDTQYF.

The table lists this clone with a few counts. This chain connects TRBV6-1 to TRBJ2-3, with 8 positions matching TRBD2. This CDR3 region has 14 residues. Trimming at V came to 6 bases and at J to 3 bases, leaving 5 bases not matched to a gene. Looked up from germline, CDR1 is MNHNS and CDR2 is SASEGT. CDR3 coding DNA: TGTGCCAGCAGCCGGACTAGCTCTACAGATACGCAGTATTTT. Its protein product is CASSRTSSTDTQYF.

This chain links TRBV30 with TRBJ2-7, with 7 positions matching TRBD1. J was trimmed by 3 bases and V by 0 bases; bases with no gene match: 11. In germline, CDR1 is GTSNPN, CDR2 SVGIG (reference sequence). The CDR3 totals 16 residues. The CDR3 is CAWSVPLTGIGYEQYF. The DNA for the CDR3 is TGTGCCTGGAGTGTACCTTTGACAGGGATAGGCTACGAGCAGTACTTC.

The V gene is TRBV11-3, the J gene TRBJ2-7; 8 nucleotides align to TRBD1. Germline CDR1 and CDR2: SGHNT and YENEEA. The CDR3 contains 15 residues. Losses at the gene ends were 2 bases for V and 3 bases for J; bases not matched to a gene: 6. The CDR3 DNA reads TGTGCCAGCAGCTTAAGACAGGGGTTGAACTACGAGCAGTACTTC. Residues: CASSLRQGLNYEQYF.

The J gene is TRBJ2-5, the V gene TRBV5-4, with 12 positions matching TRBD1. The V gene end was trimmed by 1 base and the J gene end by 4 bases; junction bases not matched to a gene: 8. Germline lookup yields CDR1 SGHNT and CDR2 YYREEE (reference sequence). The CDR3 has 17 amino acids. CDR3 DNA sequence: TGTGCCAGCAGCTTGCGACCGGGACAGGGGGCCACAGAGACCCAGTACTTC. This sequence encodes CASSLRPGQGATETQYF.